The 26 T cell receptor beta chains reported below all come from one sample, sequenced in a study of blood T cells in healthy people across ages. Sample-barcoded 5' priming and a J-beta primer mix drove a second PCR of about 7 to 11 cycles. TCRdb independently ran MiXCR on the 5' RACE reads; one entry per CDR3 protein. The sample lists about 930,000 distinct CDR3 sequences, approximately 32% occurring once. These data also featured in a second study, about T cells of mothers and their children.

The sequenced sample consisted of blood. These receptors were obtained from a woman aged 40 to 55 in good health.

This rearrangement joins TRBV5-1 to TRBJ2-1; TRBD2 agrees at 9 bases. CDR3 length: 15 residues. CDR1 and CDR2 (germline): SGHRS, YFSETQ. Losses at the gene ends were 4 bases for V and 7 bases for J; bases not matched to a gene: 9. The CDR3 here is CASSGGGLARNEQFF. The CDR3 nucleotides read TGCGCCAGCAGCGGAGGGGGACTAGCCCGGAATGAGCAGTTCTTC.

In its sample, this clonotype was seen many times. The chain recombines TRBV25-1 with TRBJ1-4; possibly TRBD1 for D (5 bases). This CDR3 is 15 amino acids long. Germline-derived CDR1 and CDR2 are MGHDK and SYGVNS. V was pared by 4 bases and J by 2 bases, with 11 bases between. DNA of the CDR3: TGTGCCAGCAGTGCCCACAGGCGTACTAATGAAAAACTGTTTTTT. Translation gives CASSAHRRTNEKLFF.

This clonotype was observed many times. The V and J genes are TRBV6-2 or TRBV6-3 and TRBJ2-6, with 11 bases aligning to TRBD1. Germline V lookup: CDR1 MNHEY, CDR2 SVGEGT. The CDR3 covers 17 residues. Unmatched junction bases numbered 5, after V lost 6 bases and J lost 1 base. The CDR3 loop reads CASSPGQGESGANVLTF. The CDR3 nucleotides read TGTGCCAGCAGCCCGGGACAGGGGGAATCTGGGGCCAACGTCCTGACTTTC.

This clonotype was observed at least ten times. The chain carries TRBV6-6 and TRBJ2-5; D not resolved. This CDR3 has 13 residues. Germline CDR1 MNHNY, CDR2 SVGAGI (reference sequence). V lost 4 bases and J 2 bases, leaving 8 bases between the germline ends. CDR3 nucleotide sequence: TGTGCCAGCAGTTCCAGATTACAAGAGACCCAGTACTTC. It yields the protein CASSSRLQETQYF.

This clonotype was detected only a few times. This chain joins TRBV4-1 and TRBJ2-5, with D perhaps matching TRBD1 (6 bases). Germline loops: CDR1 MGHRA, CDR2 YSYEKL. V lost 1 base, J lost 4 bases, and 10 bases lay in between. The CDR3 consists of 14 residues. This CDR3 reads CASSQGTGTETQYF. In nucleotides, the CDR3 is TGCGCCAGCAGCCAAGGAACAGGGACAGAGACCCAGTACTTC.

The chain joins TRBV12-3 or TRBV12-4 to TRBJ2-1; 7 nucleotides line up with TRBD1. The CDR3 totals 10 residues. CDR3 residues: CTEGANEQFF. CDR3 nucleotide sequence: TGTACCGAGGGGGCCAATGAGCAGTTCTTC.

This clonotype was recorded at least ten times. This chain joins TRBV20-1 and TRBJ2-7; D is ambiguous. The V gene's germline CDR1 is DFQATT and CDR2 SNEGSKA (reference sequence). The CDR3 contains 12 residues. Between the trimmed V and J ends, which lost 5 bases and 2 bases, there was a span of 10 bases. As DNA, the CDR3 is TGCAGTGCTCGAAATCCTACCTACGAGCAGTACTTC. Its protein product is CSARNPTYEQYF.

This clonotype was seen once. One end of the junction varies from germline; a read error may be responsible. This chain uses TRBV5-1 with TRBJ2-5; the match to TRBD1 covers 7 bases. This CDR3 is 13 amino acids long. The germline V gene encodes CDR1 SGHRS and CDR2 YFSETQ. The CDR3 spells CASCLGQQETQYF. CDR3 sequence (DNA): TGCGCCAGCTGCTTGGGACAGCAAGAGACCCAGTACTTC.

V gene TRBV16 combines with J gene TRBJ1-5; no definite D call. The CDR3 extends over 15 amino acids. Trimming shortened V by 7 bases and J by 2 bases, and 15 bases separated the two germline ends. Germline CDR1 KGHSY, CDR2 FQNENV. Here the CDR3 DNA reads TGTGCCAGCATCCTGTCCTTGTGGGGCAATCAGCCCCAGCATTTT. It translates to CASILSLWGNQPQHF.

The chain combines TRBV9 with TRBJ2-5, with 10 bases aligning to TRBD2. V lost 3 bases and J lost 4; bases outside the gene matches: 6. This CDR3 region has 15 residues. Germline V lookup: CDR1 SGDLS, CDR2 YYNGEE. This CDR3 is CASSAGAGGRETQYF. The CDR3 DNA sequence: TGTGCCAGCAGCGCCGGAGCGGGGGGGCGAGAGACCCAGTACTTC.

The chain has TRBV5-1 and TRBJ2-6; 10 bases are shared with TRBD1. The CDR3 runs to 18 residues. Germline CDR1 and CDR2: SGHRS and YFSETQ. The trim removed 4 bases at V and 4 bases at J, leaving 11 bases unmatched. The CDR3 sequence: CASSPPWTGGTGANVLTF. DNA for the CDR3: TGCGCCAGCAGCCCTCCGTGGACAGGGGGAACCGGGGCCAACGTCCTGACTTTC.

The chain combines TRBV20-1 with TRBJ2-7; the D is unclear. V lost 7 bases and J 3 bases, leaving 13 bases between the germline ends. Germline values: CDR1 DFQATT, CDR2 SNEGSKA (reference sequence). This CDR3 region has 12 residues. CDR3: CSGEQRIYEQYF. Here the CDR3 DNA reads TGCAGTGGCGAGCAGAGGATCTACGAGCAGTACTTC.

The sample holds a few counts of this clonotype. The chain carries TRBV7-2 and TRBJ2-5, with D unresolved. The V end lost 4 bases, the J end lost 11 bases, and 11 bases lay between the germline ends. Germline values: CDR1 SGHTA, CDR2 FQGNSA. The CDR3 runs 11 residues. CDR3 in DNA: TGTGCCAGCAGCTCTTCCTACGGGCAGTACTTC. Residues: CASSSSYGQYF.

The chain's CDR3 is CSGVQGTGELFF. The CDR3 DNA follows: TGCAGCGGGGTCCAAGGGACCGGGGAGCTGTTTTTT. The chain links TRBV29-1 to TRBJ2-2; D is unclear. Germline V gene data show CDR1 as SQVTM and CDR2 as ANQGSEA. V was pared by 7 bases and J by 5 bases, with 11 bases between. The CDR3 contains 12 residues.

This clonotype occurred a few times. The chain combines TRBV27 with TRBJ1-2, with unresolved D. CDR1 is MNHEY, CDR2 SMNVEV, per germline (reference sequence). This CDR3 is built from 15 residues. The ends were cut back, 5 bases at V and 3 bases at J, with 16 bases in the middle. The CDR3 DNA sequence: TGTGCCAGCAGTCCCTGGACGGAGTCAGACTATGGCTACACCTTC. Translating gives CASSPWTESDYGYTF.

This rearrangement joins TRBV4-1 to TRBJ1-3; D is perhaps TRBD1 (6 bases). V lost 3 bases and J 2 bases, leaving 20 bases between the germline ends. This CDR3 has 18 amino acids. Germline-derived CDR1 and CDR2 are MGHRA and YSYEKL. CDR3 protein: CASSQAQRTQGTGNTIYF. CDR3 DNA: TGCGCCAGCAGCCAGGCGCAAAGGACGCAGGGGACTGGAAACACCATATATTTT.

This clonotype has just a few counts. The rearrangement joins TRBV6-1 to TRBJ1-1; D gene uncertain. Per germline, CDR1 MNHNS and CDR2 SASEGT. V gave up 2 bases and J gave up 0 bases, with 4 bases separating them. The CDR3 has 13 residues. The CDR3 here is CASSESVNTEAFF. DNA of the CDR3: TGTGCCAGCAGTGAATCGGTGAACACTGAAGCTTTCTTT.

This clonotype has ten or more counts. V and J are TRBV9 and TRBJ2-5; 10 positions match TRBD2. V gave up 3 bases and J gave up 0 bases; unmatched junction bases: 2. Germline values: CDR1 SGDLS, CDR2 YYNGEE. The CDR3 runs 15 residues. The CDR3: CASSELAGNQETQYF. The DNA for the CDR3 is TGTGCCAGCAGCGAACTAGCGGGGAACCAAGAGACCCAGTACTTC.

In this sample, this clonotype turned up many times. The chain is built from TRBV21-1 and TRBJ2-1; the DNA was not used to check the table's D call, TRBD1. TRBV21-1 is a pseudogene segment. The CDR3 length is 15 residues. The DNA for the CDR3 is TGTGCCAGCAGCAAAGAGAGAGACAGGGACAATGAGCAGTTCTTC. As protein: CASSKERDRDNEQFF.

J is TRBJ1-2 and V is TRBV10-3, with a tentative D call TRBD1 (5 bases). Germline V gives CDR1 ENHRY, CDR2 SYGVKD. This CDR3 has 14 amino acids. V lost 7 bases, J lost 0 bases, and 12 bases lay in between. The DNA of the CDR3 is TGTGCCATCATGGTCGGGACGGCTAACTATGGCTACACCTTC. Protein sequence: CAIMVGTANYGYTF.

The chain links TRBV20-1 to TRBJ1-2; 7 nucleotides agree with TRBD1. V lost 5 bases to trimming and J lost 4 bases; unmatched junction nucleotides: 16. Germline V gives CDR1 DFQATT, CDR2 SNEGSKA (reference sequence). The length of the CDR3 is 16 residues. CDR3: CSAPRQGYGSAYGYTF. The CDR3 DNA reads TGCAGTGCTCCTAGACAGGGTTATGGGTCGGCCTATGGCTACACCTTC.

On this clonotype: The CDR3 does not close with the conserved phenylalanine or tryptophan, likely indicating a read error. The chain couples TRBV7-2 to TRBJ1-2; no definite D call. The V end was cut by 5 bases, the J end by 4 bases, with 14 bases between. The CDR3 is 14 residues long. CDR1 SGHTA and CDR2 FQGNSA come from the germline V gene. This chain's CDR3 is CASSPSGTIYGYTV. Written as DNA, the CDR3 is TGTGCCAGCAGCCCGAGCGGAACAATCTATGGCTACACCGTC.

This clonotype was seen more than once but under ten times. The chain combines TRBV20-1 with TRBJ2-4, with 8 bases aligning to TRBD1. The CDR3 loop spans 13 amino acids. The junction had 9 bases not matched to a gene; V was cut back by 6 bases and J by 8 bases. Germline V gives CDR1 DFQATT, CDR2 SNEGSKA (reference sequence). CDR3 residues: CSAPDRGWDIQYF. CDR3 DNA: TGCAGTGCACCAGACAGGGGATGGGACATTCAGTACTTC.

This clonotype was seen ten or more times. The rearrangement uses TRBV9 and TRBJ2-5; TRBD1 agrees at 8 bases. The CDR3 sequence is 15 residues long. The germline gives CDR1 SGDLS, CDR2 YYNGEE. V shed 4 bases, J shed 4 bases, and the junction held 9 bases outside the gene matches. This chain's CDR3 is CASSFGTGPRETQYF. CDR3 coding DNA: TGTGCCAGCAGCTTCGGGACAGGCCCAAGAGAGACCCAGTACTTC. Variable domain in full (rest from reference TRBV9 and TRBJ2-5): DSGVTQTPKHLITATGQRVTLRCSPRSGDLSVYWYQQSLDQGLQFLIQYYNGEERAKGNILERFSAQQFPDLHSELNLSSLELGDSALYFCASSFGTGPRETQYFGPGTRLLVL.

The CDR3: CASSDPSGGKDTQYF. CDR3 bases: TGCGCCAGCAGTGACCCTAGCGGGGGGAAAGATACGCAGTATTTT. The rearrangement uses TRBV10-2 and TRBJ2-3; 11 bases line up with TRBD2. Trimming at V came to 3 bases and at J to 5 bases, leaving 4 bases not matched to a gene. The CDR3 covers 15 residues. Germline V lookup: CDR1 WSHSY, CDR2 SAAADI.

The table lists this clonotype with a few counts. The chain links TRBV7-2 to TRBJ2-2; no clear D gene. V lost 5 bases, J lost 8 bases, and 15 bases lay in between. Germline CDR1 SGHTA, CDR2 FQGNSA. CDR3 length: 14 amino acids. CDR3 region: CASSLRPPPGELFF. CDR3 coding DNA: TGTGCCAGCAGCCTAAGACCTCCCCCAGGGGAGCTGTTTTTT. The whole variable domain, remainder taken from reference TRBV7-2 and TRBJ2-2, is GAGVSQSPSNKVTEKGKDVELRCDPISGHTALYWYRQSLGQGLEFLIYFQGNSAPDKSGLPSDRFSAERTGGSVSTLTIQRTQQEDSAVYLCASSLRPPPGELFFGEGSRLTVL.